The following is a TCR beta chain sequence with its context. The assay was immunoSEQ multiplex PCR, and TCRdb's table has in-frame clones only and misses some. The sample includes around 34,000 clones, 80% to 85% of them seen just once. This CDR3 is built from 16 residues. CDR1 MDHEN and CDR2 SYDVKM come from the germline V gene. The germline V and J ends were trimmed by 8 bases and 4 bases, with 20 bases remaining between them. These data are taken from a study of preoperative IRX-2 immunotherapy in early breast cancer. Indicated treatment: preoperative locoregional IRX-2 cytokine immunotherapy. This phase Ib study tested locoregional IRX-2 cytokine immunotherapy given before surgery.

The receptor comes from a human donor with breast cancer. Specimen: lymph node tissue, collected from a patient treated with IRX-2 immunotherapy. The chain employs TRBV28 and TRBJ1-4; D is perhaps TRBD1 (5 bases). The CDR3 is CASRSRQRGINEKLFF. The CDR3 DNA reads as TGTGCCAGCCGGTCCCGCCAGAGGGGAATTAATGAAAAACTGTTTTTT.